A selection of T cell receptor beta chains follows, all from one sample in a study of Ad26.COV2.S vaccination and SARS-CoV-2 variants. Only in-frame clones appear in the TCRdb table, and some are missing; sequencing was by immunoSEQ multiplex PCR. This repertoire shows roughly 450,000 clones, 90% found once; its top ten account for 10% to 15%. The material sequenced was peripheral blood, taken in a trial of Ad26.COV2.S vaccine versus placebo. The receptor set was obtained from a person aged 18-60 years who received the Ad26.COV2.S COVID-19 vaccine or a placebo. Each CDR3 is given with its conserved first and last residue. A D gene is named only where the DNA matches it firmly. Only part of the rows carry a size: once, few, many, or a class if the clone is expanded.

abundance: -
d_gene: -
v_gene: TRBV5-1
j_gene: TRBJ2-3
CDR3nt: TGCGCCAGCAGCTCCAGCGGGTTTAGCACAGATACGCAGTATTTT
CDR3aa: CASSSSGFSTDTQYF

abundance: -
d_gene: -
v_gene: TRBV5-1
j_gene: TRBJ2-5
CDR3nt: TGCGCCAGCAGCGAATTAGGTGTGGTGGGAGAGACCCAGTACTTC
CDR3aa: CASSELGVVGETQYF

abundance: once
d_gene: -
v_gene: TRBV29-1
j_gene: TRBJ2-7
CDR3nt: TGCAGCGTTGTTCCGGGGACGACATCCTACGAGCAGTACTTC
CDR3aa: CSVVPGTTSYEQYF

abundance: -
d_gene: -
v_gene: TRBV2
j_gene: TRBJ1-5
CDR3nt: TGTGCCAGCAGCGTCGAGGGCAATCAGCCCCAGCATTTT
CDR3aa: CASSVEGNQPQHF

abundance: -
d_gene: -
v_gene: TRBV9
j_gene: TRBJ1-4
CDR3nt: TGTGCCAGCAGCGTAGACTTAACTAATGAAAAACTGTTTTTT
CDR3aa: CASSVDLTNEKLFF

abundance: -
d_gene: -
v_gene: TRBV21-1
j_gene: TRBJ2-1
CDR3nt: TGTGCCAGCAGCATAAAGGGGACTAGCGGGAGGAGGAAACGGGTGTACAATGAGCAGTTCTTC
CDR3aa: CASSIKGTSGRRKRVYNEQFF

abundance: -
d_gene: TRBD2
v_gene: TRBV2
j_gene: TRBJ2-7
CDR3nt: TGTGCCAGCCGTTCCGGACTAGCGGCTTCCTACGAGCAGTACTTC
CDR3aa: CASRSGLAASYEQYF

abundance: -
d_gene: -
v_gene: TRBV27
j_gene: TRBJ2-7
CDR3nt: TGTGCCAGCAGTTTATCGCCAGGGCCAAGCTCCTACGAGCAGTACTTC
CDR3aa: CASSLSPGPSSYEQYF

abundance: -
d_gene: -
v_gene: TRBV6-5
j_gene: TRBJ2-4
CDR3nt: TGTGCCAGCAGTTACTCGAGCACACGGGGAAACATTCAGTACTTC
CDR3aa: CASSYSSTRGNIQYF

abundance: -
d_gene: -
v_gene: TRBV7-9
j_gene: TRBJ1-2
CDR3nt: TGTGCCAGCAGCTTAATGGGCAGGGAGCCATCTGGCTACACCTTC
CDR3aa: CASSLMGREPSGYTF

abundance: -
d_gene: -
v_gene: TRBV7-3
j_gene: TRBJ2-1
CDR3nt: TGTGCCAGCAGTTTTCGGCGGGCATCCGGGGAGGCCTTTGAGGAGCAGTTCTTC
CDR3aa: CASSFRRASGEAFEEQFF

abundance: -
d_gene: -
v_gene: TRBV11-2
j_gene: TRBJ2-3
CDR3nt: TGTGCCAGCAGCAAAGAACGGAATACGCAGTATTTT
CDR3aa: CASSKERNTQYF

abundance: -
d_gene: -
v_gene: TRBV11-2
j_gene: TRBJ2-6
CDR3nt: TGTGCCAGCAGCCGTGACAGCGTATACTCTGGGGCCAACGTCCTGACTTTC
CDR3aa: CASSRDSVYSGANVLTF

abundance: -
d_gene: TRBD1
v_gene: TRBV28
j_gene: TRBJ1-2
CDR3nt: TGTGCCAGCAGAACAGGGGGGAAAAATGGCTACACCTTC
CDR3aa: CASRTGGKNGYTF

abundance: -
d_gene: TRBD1
v_gene: TRBV19
j_gene: TRBJ2-3
CDR3nt: TGTGCCAGTAGTATAGCCACGACAGGGGTGGGTACAGATACGCAGTATTTT
CDR3aa: CASSIATTGVGTDTQYF

abundance: -
d_gene: -
v_gene: TRBV12-3/TRBV12-4
j_gene: TRBJ2-7
CDR3nt: TGTGCCAGCAGTTTCTTCATATCCTACGAGCAGTACTTC
CDR3aa: CASSFFISYEQYF

abundance: -
d_gene: TRBD1
v_gene: TRBV29-1
j_gene: TRBJ2-5
CDR3nt: TGCAGCGTTCCCGGGACAGGAACCCAGTACTTC
CDR3aa: CSVPGTGTQYF

abundance: -
d_gene: -
v_gene: TRBV6-5
j_gene: TRBJ2-3
CDR3nt: TGTGCCAGCAGCCAGACTAGGGCTAGCACAGATACGCAGTATTTT
CDR3aa: CASSQTRASTDTQYF

abundance: -
d_gene: -
v_gene: TRBV6-6
j_gene: TRBJ2-3
CDR3nt: TGTGCCAGCACCCTAACTTCTTCCGGATCAGATACGCAGTATTTT
CDR3aa: CASTLTSSGSDTQYF

abundance: -
d_gene: -
v_gene: TRBV23-1
j_gene: TRBJ1-1
CDR3nt: TGCGCCAGCAGTCTACCCCCGGTGGTGAACACTGAAGCTTTCTTT
CDR3aa: CASSLPPVVNTEAFF

abundance: -
d_gene: -
v_gene: TRBV19
j_gene: TRBJ2-1
CDR3nt: TGTGCCAGTAGTATAAGGGGCGGGGGCCTCTACAATGAGCAGTTCTTC
CDR3aa: CASSIRGGGLYNEQFF

abundance: -
d_gene: -
v_gene: TRBV7-5
j_gene: TRBJ2-3
CDR3nt: TGTGTCAGAAGGAGGGACAGCGGGAGCACAGATACGCAGTATTTT
CDR3aa: CVRRRDSGSTDTQYF

abundance: -
d_gene: -
v_gene: TRBV3-1/TRBV3-2
j_gene: TRBJ2-2
CDR3nt: TGTGCCAGCTCCCGTGAGGTAGGGAGGAACACCGGGGAGCTGTTTTTT
CDR3aa: CASSREVGRNTGELFF

abundance: -
d_gene: -
v_gene: TRBV12-5
j_gene: TRBJ2-7
CDR3nt: TGTGCTAGTGCCCTGGACTCGCCATCCTACGAGCAGTACTTC
CDR3aa: CASALDSPSYEQYF

abundance: -
d_gene: TRBD1
v_gene: TRBV5-4
j_gene: TRBJ1-4
CDR3nt: TGTGCCAGCAGATCCGGGACAGGGGAGGGTGGCGAAAAACTGTTTTTT
CDR3aa: CASRSGTGEGGEKLFF

abundance: -
d_gene: TRBD1
v_gene: TRBV30
j_gene: TRBJ1-2
CDR3nt: TGTGCCTGGAGTAGGAACCGCCTCGGGGGACAGGGGGCGCGAGGCTACACCTTC
CDR3aa: CAWSRNRLGGQGARGYTF

abundance: once
d_gene: -
v_gene: TRBV7-9
j_gene: TRBJ2-7
CDR3nt: TGTGCCAGCAGCTTCAGCGGTTGGGACGAGCAGTACTTC
CDR3aa: CASSFSGWDEQYF

abundance: -
d_gene: -
v_gene: TRBV19
j_gene: TRBJ2-7
CDR3nt: TGTGCCAGTAGTATGTTGGGTAGCTCCTACGAGCAGTACTTC
CDR3aa: CASSMLGSSYEQYF

abundance: -
d_gene: -
v_gene: TRBV7-2
j_gene: TRBJ2-3
CDR3nt: TGTGCCAGCAGCTTAGCCCGGCCAGGCACAGATACGCAGTATTTT
CDR3aa: CASSLARPGTDTQYF

abundance: few
d_gene: TRBD1
v_gene: TRBV7-6
j_gene: TRBJ2-2
CDR3nt: TGTGCCAGCAGCTGGACAGGGGGCGATGCCGGGGAGCTGTTTTTT
CDR3aa: CASSWTGGDAGELFF

abundance: -
d_gene: -
v_gene: TRBV28
j_gene: TRBJ1-2
CDR3nt: TGTGCCAGCAGTGTCCAGGAGAATGGCTACACCTTC
CDR3aa: CASSVQENGYTF

abundance: -
d_gene: TRBD2
v_gene: TRBV7-6
j_gene: TRBJ2-7
CDR3nt: TGTGCCAGCAGCCCCAGCGGGAGCCCCTCCTACGAGCAGTACTTC
CDR3aa: CASSPSGSPSYEQYF

abundance: -
d_gene: -
v_gene: TRBV20-1
j_gene: TRBJ1-1
CDR3nt: TGCGGAGGTAGGAGGAACACTGAAGCTTTCTTT
CDR3aa: CGGRRNTEAFF

abundance: -
d_gene: TRBD1
v_gene: TRBV19
j_gene: TRBJ2-3
CDR3nt: TGTGCCAGTAGTATAGGCCCGGGACAGAGACTAAGCACAGATACGCAGTATTTT
CDR3aa: CASSIGPGQRLSTDTQYF

abundance: medium-sized
d_gene: -
v_gene: TRBV5-6
j_gene: TRBJ1-2
CDR3nt: TGTGCCAGCAGCTTGGAGTGGGGGACGGCTGGCTACACCTTC
CDR3aa: CASSLEWGTAGYTF

abundance: -
d_gene: TRBD2
v_gene: TRBV18
j_gene: TRBJ2-7
CDR3nt: TGTGCCAGCTCACCACCGACCAGCGGGGGAGCCTACGAGCAGTACTTC
CDR3aa: CASSPPTSGGAYEQYF

abundance: -
d_gene: -
v_gene: TRBV19
j_gene: TRBJ2-1
CDR3nt: TGTGCCAGTAGTCCCCAGGGGACGCAGAGCTCCTACAATGAGCAGTTCTTC
CDR3aa: CASSPQGTQSSYNEQFF

abundance: -
d_gene: -
v_gene: TRBV5-4
j_gene: TRBJ1-3
CDR3nt: TGTGCCAGCAGCTTGGGACAGGCGATCTCTGGAAACACCATATATTTT
CDR3aa: CASSLGQAISGNTIYF

abundance: -
d_gene: -
v_gene: TRBV5-8
j_gene: TRBJ2-7
CDR3nt: TGTGCCAGCAGCTTGGGACAGCACTCCTACGAGCAGTACTTC
CDR3aa: CASSLGQHSYEQYF

abundance: -
d_gene: -
v_gene: TRBV19
j_gene: TRBJ2-1
CDR3nt: TGTGCCAGTAGACGAGACGGGTACAATGAGCAGTTCTTC
CDR3aa: CASRRDGYNEQFF

abundance: -
d_gene: TRBD1
v_gene: TRBV3-1/TRBV3-2
j_gene: TRBJ1-1
CDR3nt: TGTGCCAGCAGCCAAGATGGGACAGGGGGGGATGAAGCTTTCTTT
CDR3aa: CASSQDGTGGDEAFF

abundance: -
d_gene: -
v_gene: TRBV23-1
j_gene: TRBJ2-5
CDR3nt: TGCGCCAGCAGTCAATCAGCGCCGGAACAGTACGAAGAGACCCAGTACTTC
CDR3aa: CASSQSAPEQYEETQYF

abundance: -
d_gene: TRBD1
v_gene: TRBV7-9
j_gene: TRBJ1-2
CDR3nt: TGTGCCAGCAGCAAGACAGGGGATGGCTACACCTTC
CDR3aa: CASSKTGDGYTF

abundance: -
d_gene: TRBD2
v_gene: TRBV2
j_gene: TRBJ2-3
CDR3nt: TGTGCCACCCTAAACCCGGGACTAGGATCAGATACGCAGTATTTT
CDR3aa: CATLNPGLGSDTQYF

abundance: -
d_gene: -
v_gene: TRBV29-1
j_gene: TRBJ1-1
CDR3nt: TGCAGCGGGGAACAGGCTCCGAACACTGAAGCTTTCTTT
CDR3aa: CSGEQAPNTEAFF

abundance: -
d_gene: -
v_gene: TRBV27
j_gene: TRBJ2-6
CDR3nt: TGTGCCAGCAGTAAGCCGGGACAAGACTCTGGGGCCAACGTCCTGACTTTC
CDR3aa: CASSKPGQDSGANVLTF

abundance: once
d_gene: -
v_gene: TRBV9
j_gene: TRBJ1-3
CDR3nt: TGTGCCAGCAGCGTAGACTCTGGAAACACCATATATTTT
CDR3aa: CASSVDSGNTIYF

abundance: -
d_gene: TRBD2
v_gene: TRBV11-2
j_gene: TRBJ2-5
CDR3nt: TGTGCCAGCAGCGAAGGGACTAGCGGGAGGGCCTGGGAGACCCAGTACTTC
CDR3aa: CASSEGTSGRAWETQYF

abundance: -
d_gene: TRBD2
v_gene: TRBV5-1
j_gene: TRBJ2-3
CDR3nt: TGCGCCAGCAGCCTAATCGCTAGCGGGAGGGCCGGGAGCACAGATACGCAGTATTTT
CDR3aa: CASSLIASGRAGSTDTQYF

abundance: -
d_gene: -
v_gene: TRBV28
j_gene: TRBJ2-1
CDR3nt: TGTGCCAGCAGTTCCCCGGCCTACTCCTACAATGAGCAGTTCTTC
CDR3aa: CASSSPAYSYNEQFF

abundance: -
d_gene: -
v_gene: TRBV28
j_gene: TRBJ1-3
CDR3nt: TGTGCCAGCAGCCTGGGGGGGTTTACTGGAAACACCATATATTTT
CDR3aa: CASSLGGFTGNTIYF

abundance: -
d_gene: -
v_gene: TRBV12-3/TRBV12-4
j_gene: TRBJ1-5
CDR3nt: TGTGCCAGCACTCTTAGGGGACAGCCCCAGCATTTT
CDR3aa: CASTLRGQPQHF

abundance: -
d_gene: -
v_gene: TRBV5-1
j_gene: TRBJ2-6
CDR3nt: TGCGCCAGCAGCGGGGGTCTAGGGGCCAACGTCCTGACTTTC
CDR3aa: CASSGGLGANVLTF